The clone carrying this T cell receptor beta chain came up a few times. The antigen remains undetermined. Each diagnosis drew on symptoms, thyroxine, TRAb, thyroid ultrasound and orbital computed tomography findings. Authors of the study amplified TCR beta CDR3 regions from RNA transcripts. The TCR CDR3 first-round RT-PCR relied on the HTBI primer set. MiXCR, applied by TCRdb to the multiplex PCR reads, yields one record per CDR3 protein. The sample lists about 590,000 distinct CDR3 sequences, approximately 15% occurring once. Germline lookup yields CDR1 SGHRS and CDR2 YFSETQ. The trim removed 3 bases at V and 12 bases at J, leaving 15 bases unmatched. The CDR3 length is 15 residues. This specimen comes from a study of T cells in Graves' hyperthyroidism and ophthalmopathy. Study-wide context: Peripheral blood was obtained at initial diagnosis, preceding any treatment.

Study conclusions and caveats: Most clonotypes expanded in the thyroid (above 0.001) were also present in blood. A 13 V-J signature model discriminated ophthalmopathy versus stable hyperthyroidism.

The chain joins TRBV5-1 to TRBJ1-1, with TRBD1 identical over 9 bases. This sequence originates from a young woman with Graves' ophthalmopathy. The specimen sequenced was blood. In DNA form, the CDR3 reads TGCGCCAGCAGCTCCGCGCGGACAGGGGACAGCCTCACTTTCTTT. It yields the protein CASSSARTGDSLTFF.